The present TCR beta chain was sequenced within a study of beta chain features in type 1 diabetes. A CD45RO/CCR7/CD25/CD127/CD95/CD27 panel sorted naive, central memory, regulatory and stem cell-like memory CD4+ cells. Every bit of the isolated RNA underwent reverse transcription, so sequencing read expressed TCRB transcripts. Only in-frame clones appear in the TCRdb table, and some are missing; sequencing was by immunoSEQ multiplex PCR. The table records 150,000 to 180,000 clones, 11% of them present only once. The sample was central memory CD4+ T cells from blood. The source of this sequence is a man aged 18 to 29 in good health.

Written as DNA, the CDR3 is TGTGCCAGCAGCCGCCCGGGGACAGGGAAGGGCAATGAGCAGTTCTTC. Translation: CASSRPGTGKGNEQFF. The rearrangement joins TRBV7-9 to TRBJ2-1, with 9 bases identical to TRBD1. Germline CDR1 reads SEHNR; CDR2 reads FQNEAQ (reference sequence). The length of the CDR3 is 16 residues. V dropped 5 bases and J dropped 6; count of bases not matched to a gene: 11.